A selection of T cell receptor beta chains follows, all from one sample in a study of blood T cell repertoires in COVID-19. Sequencing used immunoSEQ multiplex PCR; TCRdb keeps in-frame clones, though not all of them. Counted here are about 64,000 clones, around 65% occurring once; the ten biggest clones make up over 50%. Source material: PBMCs or T cells enriched from blood (not recorded which). The receptor set was obtained from a woman aged 55-69 years who had been exposed to COVID-19. Both conserved end residues are part of each CDR3. D genes are given only for firm matches. Clone size appears in some rows only: once, few, many, or a class for an expanded clone.

v_gene,j_gene,abundance,d_gene,CDR3nt,CDR3aa
TRBV9,TRBJ1-4,few,NA,TGTGCCAGCAGCACGACAGCGTGGGGTGAAAAACTGTTTTTT,CASSTTAWGEKLFF
TRBV7-8,TRBJ2-3,NA,TRBD2,TGTGCCAGCAGCTCCCCTAGCGGGGGCGGTACGCAGTATTTT,CASSSPSGGGTQYF
TRBV7-2,TRBJ2-1,NA,TRBD1,TGTGCCAGCGGCGCGACAGGGGCCCTCTACAATGAGCAGTTCTTC,CASGATGALYNEQFF
TRBV4-1,TRBJ2-2,NA,NA,TGCGCCAGCAGCCACCCGGACACCTCCACCGGGGAGCTGTTTTTT,CASSHPDTSTGELFF
TRBV30,TRBJ1-2,NA,NA,TGTGCCTGGGCCTCGAGAGGAGACTATGGCTACACCTTC,CAWASRGDYGYTF
TRBV7-9,TRBJ1-3,NA,NA,TGTGCCAGCAGCTTAGCGAGTCCTATCTCTGGAAACACCATATATTTT,CASSLASPISGNTIYF
TRBV28,TRBJ2-7,NA,NA,TGTGCCAGCAGTTACCAGGGGTACGAGCAGTACTTC,CASSYQGYEQYF
TRBV7-2,TRBJ2-1,NA,NA,TGTGCCAGCAGCCCTGGTGGTAGTAACAATGAGCAGTTCTTC,CASSPGGSNNEQFF
TRBV28,TRBJ1-1,NA,TRBD1,TGTGCCAGCAGTATACATATAGATCCGACAGGGAAGGACACTGAAGCTTTCTTT,CASSIHIDPTGKDTEAFF
TRBV29-1,TRBJ1-2,NA,NA,TGCAGCGGACAGCTGGTTATCGGTGGCTACACCTTC,CSGQLVIGGYTF
TRBV5-5,TRBJ2-2,NA,TRBD1,TGTGCCAGCAGCTTACAGGGGGCGCGGGACACCGGGGAGCTGTTTTTT,CASSLQGARDTGELFF
TRBV5-1,TRBJ1-3,NA,NA,TGCGCCAGCAGCTTGAACACAGGCTCTGGAAACACCATATATTTT,CASSLNTGSGNTIYF
TRBV28,TRBJ2-7,NA,NA,TGTGCCAGCAGTTTAATCCCCGCAGGGTCTTACGAGCAGTACTTC,CASSLIPAGSYEQYF
TRBV6-4,TRBJ1-2,NA,TRBD1,TGTGCCAGCAGTGACCTCCGGGACAGATATGGGAGAAGAGCATCCGACTCCTCTAAAGGTGGCTACACCTTC,CASSDLRDRYGRRASDSSKGGYTF
TRBV28,TRBJ2-1,NA,NA,TGTGCCAGCAGTCCGATTGGGACAGCGACGGGGGTAAATGAGCAGTTCTTC,CASSPIGTATGVNEQFF
TRBV2,TRBJ2-7,NA,NA,TGTGCCAGCAGCCAGGTTGTCCGTCCTCAGCAGTACTTC,CASSQVVRPQQYF
TRBV19,TRBJ1-5,NA,TRBD1,TGTGCCAGTAGTACCCTCTCAGGGGGATCAAGTCAGCCCCAGCATTTT,CASSTLSGGSSQPQHF
TRBV19,TRBJ2-3,NA,TRBD2,TGTGCCAGTAGTCCCCTCCCTAGCGGGAGCCATACGCAGTATTTT,CASSPLPSGSHTQYF
TRBV28,TRBJ1-2,NA,NA,TGTGCCAGCAGTTCCCCGGGAGTTGCCGCTGGCTACACCTTC,CASSSPGVAAGYTF
TRBV5-6,TRBJ1-6,NA,TRBD1,TGTGCCAGCAGCCGAGTATCCGGGACAGCGGATTCACCCCTCCACTTT,CASSRVSGTADSPLHF
TRBV6-1,TRBJ2-7,NA,NA,TGTGCCAGCAGTGAAGAGGGGCCCACGTACGAGCAGTACTTC,CASSEEGPTYEQYF
TRBV6-2/TRBV6-3,TRBJ2-5,NA,NA,TGTGCCAGCAGTTACTCGAGTCTTCACACGGGGACCCAGTACTTC,CASSYSSLHTGTQYF
TRBV5-1,TRBJ2-5,NA,TRBD2,TGCGCCAGCAGCTCAGCTAGTGGCGGGAGAGAGACCCAGTACTTC,CASSSASGGRETQYF
TRBV10-2,TRBJ2-7,NA,TRBD1,TGCGCCAGCAGTTCAGGGGGCTCCTACGAGCAGTACTTC,CASSSGGSYEQYF
TRBV28,TRBJ2-3,NA,NA,TGTGCCAGCAGTTCGGGGGGCACAGATACGCAGTATTTT,CASSSGGTDTQYF
TRBV3-1/TRBV3-2,TRBJ1-1,NA,TRBD1,TGTGCCAGCAGCTCCCTCCGGGACAGGGTGGTATCTTTCTTT,CASSSLRDRVVSFF
TRBV5-1,TRBJ1-3,NA,TRBD1,TGCGCCAGCAGCTTGGAAGGACAGGGGGGATCTACCATATATTTT,CASSLEGQGGSTIYF
TRBV2,TRBJ2-5,NA,NA,TGTGCCAGTAGCTATACTTCAGAGACCCAGTACTTC,CASSYTSETQYF
TRBV30,TRBJ1-2,NA,TRBD1,TGTGCCTGGAGCAATGGACAGGGGTATGGCTACACCTTC,CAWSNGQGYGYTF
TRBV5-5,TRBJ2-7,NA,NA,TGTGCCAGCAGCTTGGAGGCAGGGTATTCCTACGAGCAGTACTTC,CASSLEAGYSYEQYF
TRBV25-1,TRBJ2-3,few,TRBD2,TGTGCCAGCACGTCGGGGAGAGTAGCGGGAGTTAGCACAGATACGCAGTATTTT,CASTSGRVAGVSTDTQYF
TRBV5-8,TRBJ1-6,NA,NA,TGTGCCAGCAGCGAGCCCCGGAGCGGTTCACCCCTCCACTTT,CASSEPRSGSPLHF